This T cell receptor (beta chain) derives from a study of cytomegalovirus exposure and HLA in healthy donors. The study, taken as a whole, reports: Some TCR beta chains (around 180 of them) were listed as cytomegalovirus-associated. Clusters of TCRs from the first cohort tended to co-occur in the 110 or so validation repertoires (as a later analysis found).

Produced via immunoSEQ multiplex PCR; TCRdb's table is partial and in-frame only. This sample carries more than 250,000 clones, about nine tenths of them seen once, and the ten largest clones take around 0.8%. As for this clone: The antigen remains undetermined.

This CDR3 comprises 13 residues. Germline V gene data show CDR1 as LNHDA and CDR2 as SQIVND (reference sequence). V lost 8 bases and J lost 9, with 19 bases in between. Sequences were obtained from PBMCs. The source is a woman under 30 in good health and CMV-seronegative. The chain carries TRBV19 and TRBJ1-2, with D maybe TRBD1 (5 bases). CDR3 nucleotides: TGTGCCAGTTCTGTAGAGAGGACAAAGAGCTACACCTTC. Amino acid sequence: CASSVERTKSYTF.